This entry lists 26 T cell receptor beta chains sequenced from one sample in a study of T cell changes during pregnancy in multiple sclerosis. Clones were read by immunoSEQ multiplex PCR, and TCRdb kept only the in-frame ones, dropping some. The sample has 75,000 to 95,000 clones; around 93% are singletons. The sample here was peripheral blood, taken before pregnancy. The receptors were gathered from a female donor with multiple sclerosis, enrolled in a pregnancy study.

This rearrangement joins TRBV6-6 to TRBJ2-7; TRBD2 matches at 7 bases. V lost 7 bases and J lost 4; bases outside the gene matches: 7. The CDR3 contains 13 residues. The germline V gene has CDR1 MNHNY and CDR2 SVGAGI (reference sequence). This chain's CDR3 is CASTERGGYEQYF. CDR3 coding DNA: TGTGCCAGCACCGAAAGGGGAGGGTACGAGCAGTACTTC.

This clone occurred once. The rearrangement joins TRBV5-4 to TRBJ2-7, with 8 bases fitting TRBD1. V was clipped by 0 bases and J by 3 bases; unmatched bases: 8. The V gene's germline CDR1 is SGHNT and CDR2 YYREEE (reference sequence). The CDR3 consists of 16 residues. CDR3 nucleotides: TGTGCCAGCAGCTTGGGGGGACAGGCTGCAAGCTACGAGCAGTACTTC. Translated, it gives CASSLGGQAASYEQYF.

V is TRBV7-9 and J is TRBJ2-7; maybe TRBD1 (5 bases). Germline CDR1 is SEHNR and CDR2 is FQNEAQ (reference sequence). V lost 3 bases to trimming and J lost 0 bases, with 9 bases between them. The CDR3 is made up of 14 amino acids. CDR3 coding DNA: TGTGCCAGCAGCTTCCTAGGGGTCTCCTACGAGCAGTACTTC. Its translation: CASSFLGVSYEQYF. The full variable domain, rest sourced from reference TRBV7-9 and TRBJ2-7, is DTGVSQNPRHKITKRGQNVTFRCDPISEHNRLYWYRQTLGQGPEFLTYFQNEAQLEKSRLLSDRFSAERPKGSFSTLEIQRTEQGDSAMYLCASSFLGVSYEQYFGPGTRLTVT.

Only one count was recorded for this clone. The chain carries TRBV5-1 and TRBJ2-3; D gene ambiguous. The V gene's germline CDR1 is SGHRS and CDR2 YFSETQ. The germline V and J ends were trimmed by 0 bases and 5 bases, with 7 bases remaining between them. There are 13 residues in the CDR3. CDR3 sequence reads: CASSLDPVDTQYF. The CDR3 coding sequence is TGCGCCAGCAGCTTGGATCCAGTAGATACGCAGTATTTT.

The chain employs TRBV4-1 and TRBJ2-7, with 7 bases matching TRBD2. Trimming removed 4 bases from V and 5 bases from J; junction bases left unmatched: 17. The CDR3 extends over 17 amino acids. The germline gives CDR1 MGHRA, CDR2 YSYEKL. CDR3 sequence reads: CASSLQGGGGDYNEQYF. The CDR3 DNA follows: TGCGCCAGCAGCCTACAAGGAGGCGGGGGAGACTATAACGAGCAGTACTTC.

The rearrangement uses TRBV4-1 and TRBJ2-2; 9 nucleotides agree with TRBD2. The CDR3 length is 17 residues. Germline trimming cut 4 bases from V and 1 base from J; bases unmatched to any gene: 7. The germline V gene has CDR1 MGHRA and CDR2 YSYEKL. The CDR3 DNA reads as TGCGCCAGCAGCCCTCTGGGTAGCGGGAGGAACACCGGGGAGCTGTTTTTT. It encodes CASSPLGSGRNTGELFF.

The chain employs TRBV9 and TRBJ1-5; 7 positions match TRBD1. Germline V gene data show CDR1 as SGDLS and CDR2 as YYNGEE. There are 15 residues in the CDR3. V lost 0 bases, J lost 5 bases, and 5 bases stayed unmatched. CDR3 amino acids: CASSVEGGGDQPQHF. The CDR3 DNA is TGTGCCAGCAGCGTAGAAGGGGGCGGGGATCAGCCCCAGCATTTT.

The chain combines TRBV29-1 with TRBJ2-3, with 10 bases fitting TRBD2. CDR1 and CDR2 from the germline V gene are SQVTM and ANQGSEA. This CDR3 spans 15 amino acids. The V segment lost 4 bases and the J segment 1 base; nucleotides outside the gene matches: 5. CDR3 protein: CSVGRLAGRTDTQYF. The CDR3 DNA is TGCAGCGTTGGCCGACTAGCGGGCCGCACAGATACGCAGTATTTT.

V is TRBV5-1 and J is TRBJ1-4, with 7 bases that match TRBD1. Germline loops: CDR1 SGHRS, CDR2 YFSETQ. The CDR3 spans 14 residues. With 4 bases clipped from V and 3 bases from J, the junction kept 3 bases outside the gene matches. CDR3 in amino acids: CASSTGTANEKLFF. The CDR3 DNA is TGCGCCAGCAGCACCGGGACAGCTAATGAAAAACTGTTTTTT.

The CDR3 loop reads CASRTMELFF. CDR3 nucleotide sequence: TGTGCCAGCAGGACTATGGAGCTGTTTTTT. The chain employs TRBV5-8 and TRBJ2-2; D is possibly TRBD2 (5 bases). The V end was cut by 5 bases, the J end by 10 bases, with 6 bases between. The CDR3 contains 10 residues. Germline CDR1 reads SGHTS; CDR2 reads YDEGEE.

The rearrangement links TRBV5-5 to TRBJ1-3; 8 nucleotides line up with TRBD1. CDR1 is SGHKS and CDR2 is YYEKEE in the germline V gene (reference sequence). The CDR3 is 16 residues long. V dropped 0 bases and J dropped 4; count of bases not matched to a gene: 6. As DNA, the CDR3 is TGTGCCAGCAGCTTGGGGACAGGGAGATCCGGAAACACCATATATTTT. The encoded protein is CASSLGTGRSGNTIYF.

The CDR3 region has the DNA TGCGCCAGCAGCCACCGGACAGGGAACACTGAAGCTTTCTTT. As protein: CASSHRTGNTEAFF. This chain joins TRBV4-1 and TRBJ1-1, with 7 bases aligning to TRBD1. Trimming at V came to 3 bases and at J to 1 base, leaving 2 bases not matched to a gene. The V gene's germline CDR1 is MGHRA and CDR2 YSYEKL. This CDR3 has 14 amino acids.

The rearrangement uses TRBV11-2 and TRBJ2-2, with TRBD1 as a possible D gene (5 bases). CDR1 is SGHAT and CDR2 is FQNNGV in the germline V gene. The CDR3 covers 15 residues. The germline V and J ends were trimmed by 5 bases and 2 bases, with 12 bases remaining between them. The CDR3 nucleotides read TGTGCCAGCAGCCAGCGACAGATAAACACCGGGGAGCTGTTTTTT. Its protein is CASSQRQINTGELFF. Filled out from reference TRBV11-2 and TRBJ2-2, the complete variable domain reads EAGVAQSPRYKIIEKRQSVAFWCNPISGHATLYWYQQILGQGPKLLIQFQNNGVVDDSQLPKDRFSAERLKGVDSTLKIQPAKLEDSAVYLCASSQRQINTGELFFGEGSRLTVL.

The chain combines TRBV30 with TRBJ1-1, with D perhaps matching TRBD1 (5 bases). There are 10 residues in the CDR3. Germline V gene data show CDR1 as GTSNPN and CDR2 as SVGIG (reference sequence). DNA for the CDR3: TGTGCGGGGGGGGTCCTTGGGGCTTTCTTT. Its protein product is CAGGVLGAFF. Variable domain in full (rest from reference TRBV30 and TRBJ1-1): SQTIHQWPATLVQPVGSPLSLECTVEGTSNPNLYWYRQAAGRGLQLLFYSVGIGQISSEVPQNLSASRPQDRQFILSSKKLLLSDSGFYLCAGGVLGAFFGQGTRLTVV.

This clone was counted a single time. In nucleotides, the CDR3 is TGTGCCAGCGGCCAGATTGGGGCCAACGTCCTGACTTTC. Protein product: CASGQIGANVLTF. The rearrangement joins TRBV7-6 to TRBJ2-6; D remains ambiguous. The CDR3 runs 13 residues. V lost 8 bases and J lost 3, with 8 bases in between. CDR1 is SGHVS and CDR2 is FNYEAQ in the germline V gene.

The V gene is TRBV19, the J gene TRBJ2-3; 11 bases are a match to TRBD2. Germline lookup yields CDR1 LNHDA and CDR2 SQIVND (reference sequence). The CDR3 contains 17 residues. V lost 3 bases to trimming and J lost 5 bases; unmatched junction nucleotides: 10. In DNA form, the CDR3 reads TGTGCCAGTAGTATCCGCCTACTAGCGGGAGTAGAAGATACGCAGTATTTT. This encodes CASSIRLLAGVEDTQYF.

The chain carries TRBV4-1 and TRBJ1-5, with TRBD1 identical over 10 bases. The CDR3 is 15 amino acids. Germline V gene sequence: CDR1 MGHRA, CDR2 YSYEKL. V dropped 3 bases and J dropped 9; count of bases not matched to a gene: 8. The CDR3 DNA sequence: TGCGCCAGCAGCCAGAGCGGACAGGGGGTTTGGCCCCAGCATTTT. As protein: CASSQSGQGVWPQHF.

The chain links TRBV4-1 to TRBJ1-3; D is unresolved. The CDR3 contains 14 residues. V was clipped by 2 bases and J by 0 bases, with 5 bases between them. CDR1 and CDR2 (germline): MGHRA, YSYEKL. The DNA of the CDR3 is TGCGCCAGCAGCCAAATCGGCTCTGGAAACACCATATATTTT. Translation: CASSQIGSGNTIYF.

The chain employs TRBV15 and TRBJ1-1; perhaps TRBD1 as D (5 bases). The germline V and J ends were trimmed by 3 bases and 6 bases, with 26 bases remaining between them. The germline V gene has CDR1 LNHNV and CDR2 YYDKDF (reference sequence). The CDR3 is 18 residues long. The CDR3 DNA reads as TGTGCCACCAGCAGTCACACCTGGGGGGAGAGCCGTTGGGCTGAAGCTTTCTTT. Amino acid sequence: CATSSHTWGESRWAEAFF.

This clone was seen only once. V and J are TRBV27 and TRBJ1-5, with D unresolved. This CDR3 spans 12 amino acids. The germline V gene encodes CDR1 MNHEY and CDR2 SMNVEV (reference sequence). V lost 5 bases, J lost 7 bases, and 9 bases lay in between. The CDR3 nucleotides read TGTGCCAGCAGTCCACCCGGGCAGCCCCAGCATTTT. It encodes CASSPPGQPQHF.

The CDR3 protein is CASSLLRGPAVSYNEQFF. In DNA form, the CDR3 reads TGTGCCAGCAGCTTACTCCGGGGTCCTGCCGTTTCCTACAATGAGCAGTTCTTC. V is TRBV11-1 and J is TRBJ2-1, with D possibly being TRBD2 (5 bases). The length of the CDR3 is 18 residues. The V and J ends lost 2 bases and 1 base respectively, with 18 bases between them. CDR1 is SGHAT and CDR2 is FQDESV in the germline V gene (reference sequence). Full variable domain (remainder filled in from reference TRBV11-1 and TRBJ2-1): EAEVAQSPRYKITEKSQAVAFWCDPISGHATLYWYRQILGQGPELLVQFQDESVVDDSQLPKDRFSAERLKGVDSTLKIQPAELGDSAMYLCASSLLRGPAVSYNEQFFGPGTRLTVL.

The rearrangement uses TRBV9 and TRBJ1-1; D call uncertain. This CDR3 is 13 amino acids long. CDR1 is SGDLS, CDR2 YYNGEE, per germline. Trimming removed 2 bases at V and 0 bases at J, with 5 bases between. This CDR3 is CASSVLMNTEAFF. CDR3 DNA: TGTGCCAGCAGCGTTCTAATGAACACTGAAGCTTTCTTT.

The V call is TRBV6-4, the J call TRBJ2-1; 12 positions match TRBD2. Trimming removed 4 bases from V and 9 bases from J; junction bases left unmatched: 10. Germline V gene sequence: CDR1 MRHNA, CDR2 SNTAGT. The CDR3 loop spans 16 amino acids. In DNA, the CDR3 is TGTGCCAGCAGTGCCCGACTAGCGGGAGATGTAGGTGAGCAGTTCTTC. Protein product: CASSARLAGDVGEQFF.

The J gene is TRBJ2-3, the V gene TRBV5-1, with 14 positions matching TRBD2. Trimming took 4 bases from V and 0 from J; bases not matched to a gene: 7. In germline, CDR1 is SGHRS, CDR2 YFSETQ. CDR3 length: 18 residues. The CDR3 DNA reads as TGCGCCAGCAGCAGGGGACTAGCGGGGGACCCTAGCACAGATACGCAGTATTTT. Protein sequence: CASSRGLAGDPSTDTQYF.

The chain recombines TRBV6-5 with TRBJ2-3; D unresolved. V was shortened by 3 bases and J by 2 bases, with 9 bases between the two germline ends. The CDR3 sequence is 14 residues long. The germline V gene has CDR1 MNHEY and CDR2 SVGAGI. CDR3 DNA: TGTGCCAGCAGTTATTCAGGCCCCACAGATACGCAGTATTTT. This sequence encodes CASSYSGPTDTQYF.

The chain joins TRBV29-1 to TRBJ2-5, with TRBD2 matching over 9 bases. The germline V gene encodes CDR1 SQVTM and CDR2 ANQGSEA. This CDR3 is built from 16 residues. V lost 6 bases, J lost 6 bases, and 17 bases stayed unmatched. CDR3 region: CSVRGPRGGADKTQYF. CDR3 coding DNA: TGCAGCGTCCGGGGCCCTCGCGGGGGGGCTGATAAGACCCAGTACTTC.